Each of the 12 T cell receptor beta chains below was sequenced from the same sample in a study of blood T cell repertoires in COVID-19. Method: immunoSEQ multiplex PCR; TCRdb's copy keeps in-frame clones and lacks some. This table holds 150,000 to 200,000 clones, 90% found once. The specimen was peripheral blood. The receptors were gathered from a man aged 55-75 years with active or convalescent COVID-19.

The chain employs TRBV6-5 and TRBJ1-1; D is unresolved. V was shortened by 7 bases and J by 1 base, with 10 bases between the two germline ends. CDR1 is MNHEY, CDR2 SVGAGI, per germline. This CDR3 contains 13 residues. The CDR3 DNA sequence: TGTGCCAGCACCCCTCCGGGGAACACTGAAGCTTTCTTT. It codes for CASTPPGNTEAFF.

This chain links TRBV20-1 with TRBJ2-1, with D perhaps matching TRBD2 (6 bases). V lost 3 bases and J lost 0, with 12 bases in between. The CDR3 extends over 15 amino acids. Looked up from germline, CDR1 is DFQATT and CDR2 is SNEGSKA (reference sequence). In nucleotides, the CDR3 is TGCAGTGCTAGTCCCGGGAGCGGCTCCTACAATGAGCAGTTCTTC. Its translation is CSASPGSGSYNEQFF.

This clone was found once. J is TRBJ2-3 and V is TRBV19, with 11 bases lining up with TRBD2. In germline, CDR1 is LNHDA, CDR2 SQIVND (reference sequence). The trim removed 5 bases at V and 5 bases at J, leaving 9 bases unmatched. The CDR3 consists of 16 residues. Here the CDR3 reads CASSETSGSMRDTQYF. DNA of the CDR3: TGTGCCAGTAGTGAAACTAGCGGGAGTATGAGAGATACGCAGTATTTT.

In the case of this clone: A junction end diverges from the germline sequence, so it may reflect a read error. The rearrangement joins TRBV5-4 to TRBJ2-6, with a weak D call TRBD2 (5 bases). This CDR3 comprises 17 residues. Looked up from germline, CDR1 is SGHNT and CDR2 is YYREEE (reference sequence). Here the CDR3 reads CASTLGADPSGANVLTF. CDR3 DNA sequence: TGTGCCAGCACCTTGGGAGCGGATCCTTCTGGGGCCAACGTCCTGACTTTC.

The rearrangement links TRBV27 to TRBJ1-3; TRBD1 agrees at 9 bases. Germline-derived CDR1 and CDR2 are MNHEY and SMNVEV (reference sequence). The CDR3 has 15 amino acids. J was trimmed by 1 base and V by 5 bases; bases with no gene match: 3. The CDR3 region is CASSIQGASGNTIYF. The CDR3 DNA sequence: TGTGCCAGCAGTATACAGGGGGCGTCTGGAAACACCATATATTTT.

The J gene is TRBJ2-1, the V gene TRBV12-3 or TRBV12-4; TRBD1 agrees at 7 bases. Trimming removed 6 bases from V and 10 bases from J; junction bases left unmatched: 3. The CDR3 consists of 11 residues. The CDR3 loop reads CASRTGREQFF. The CDR3 nucleotides are TGTGCCAGCAGGACAGGGCGCGAGCAGTTCTTC.

The V gene is TRBV12-3 or TRBV12-4, the J gene TRBJ1-1, with D possibly matching TRBD1 (6 bases). The CDR3 has 13 residues. V lost 5 bases and J lost 7, with 14 bases in between. CDR3 coding DNA: TGTGCCAGCAGTCCAAACAGGGTGATTGAAGCTTTCTTT. It specifies CASSPNRVIEAFF.

This chain joins TRBV3-1 (or the pseudogene TRBV3-2) and TRBJ2-7; 9 nucleotides align to TRBD2. V shed 0 bases, J shed 4 bases, and the junction held 1 base outside the gene matches. Germline V CDR1 and CDR2: LGHDT, YNNKEL (reference sequence). This CDR3 region has 14 residues. CDR3 sequence reads: CASSQEAGGYEQYF. DNA of the CDR3: TGTGCCAGCAGCCAAGAAGCGGGGGGTTACGAGCAGTACTTC.

The V gene is TRBV5-6, the J gene TRBJ2-7; 7 bases line up with TRBD1. The CDR3 spans 14 residues. With 4 bases clipped from V and 3 bases from J, the junction kept 7 bases outside the gene matches. Germline V gene data show CDR1 as SGHDT and CDR2 as YYEEEE. The CDR3, as DNA: TGTGCCAGCAGCCTTTACGACAGGGTCTACGAGCAGTACTTC. Protein sequence: CASSLYDRVYEQYF.

The J gene is TRBJ1-2, the V gene TRBV5-1, with D hard to call. V lost 0 bases, J lost 1 base, and 4 bases lay in between. Germline CDR1 is SGHRS and CDR2 is YFSETQ. The CDR3 is made up of 13 amino acids. This CDR3 reads CASSLVSNYGYTF. CDR3 nucleotides: TGCGCCAGCAGCTTGGTCAGTAACTATGGCTACACCTTC.

This rearrangement joins TRBV11-2 to TRBJ2-7, with 9 bases identical to TRBD1. This CDR3 contains 15 residues. Germline-derived CDR1 and CDR2 are SGHAT and FQNNGV. Trimming cost V 3 bases and J 2 bases; bases outside gene matches: 5. The CDR3 region is CASSFGTGMPYEQYF. The CDR3, as DNA: TGTGCCAGCAGCTTCGGGACAGGGATGCCCTACGAGCAGTACTTC.

The V and J genes are TRBV7-9 and TRBJ2-1; 14 positions match TRBD2. The CDR3 sequence is 18 residues long. Trimming took 5 bases from V and 2 from J; bases not matched to a gene: 8. Germline values: CDR1 SEHNR, CDR2 FQNEAQ (reference sequence). CDR3: CASSITGLAGVAYNEQFF. The CDR3 bases are TGTGCCAGCAGCATAACGGGACTAGCGGGAGTCGCCTACAATGAGCAGTTCTTC.